This T cell receptor (beta chain) was sequenced for a study of CD8 T cells in ankylosing spondylitis. Making the TCR beta libraries involved quantitative 5'-RACE with molecular barcodes. TCRdb reprocessed the 5' RACE reads via MiXCR and lists one record per CDR3 protein. Of 200,000 to 300,000 distinct CDR3 sequences listed, over 9.5% are singletons. Trimming left V 1 base short and J 4 bases short, with 14 bases between. This CDR3 has 15 amino acids. Per the germline V gene, CDR1 is LNHNV and CDR2 is YYDKDF (reference sequence). Findings of the study overall: Within matched ankylosing spondylitis synovial fluid, disease-linked clones were reportedly significantly enriched.

This clonotype occurred many times. As yet, its antigen is unknown. This chain uses TRBV15 with TRBJ2-7, with D unclear. The source of this sequence is a male donor with ankylosing spondylitis or in good health (not recorded which). Sample: blood, either unsorted or a sorted T cell fraction (not recorded which). CDR3 DNA: TGTGCCACCAGCAGAGCGGCGGCAGAAAGGTACGAGCAGTACTTC. Its translation is CATSRAAAERYEQYF.